The rows below give T cell receptor beta chains drawn from one sample of a study of cytomegalovirus exposure and HLA in healthy donors. Sequencing was performed with immunoSEQ multiplex PCR; in TCRdb, only in-frame clones are kept and a portion is missing. The sample has under 200,000 clones, roughly 79% seen once. The sample taken for sequencing was PBMCs. The receptor set was obtained from a woman in her twenties or thirties in good health and CMV-seropositive. Each CDR3 is given with its conserved first and last residue. The D gene is left open where the match is weak. Size is stated for part of the rows, as once, few or many counts, or as a class when the clone is expanded.

d_gene	v_gene	abundance	j_gene	CDR3nt	CDR3aa
TRBD1	TRBV2	.	TRBJ1-4	TGTGCCAGCAGTTGGACAGGGGGTAATGAAAAACTGTTTTTT	CASSWTGGNEKLFF
.	TRBV7-6	.	TRBJ2-5	TGTGCCAGCAGCTCATGGCGGGAGACCCAGTACTTC	CASSSWRETQYF
.	TRBV5-1	.	TRBJ1-1	TGCGCCAGCAGTCTAACCGGGGAAGCTTTCTTT	CASSLTGEAFF
TRBD1	TRBV7-9	.	TRBJ1-2	TGTGCCAGCAGCTTCGGACAGGGGAACTATGGCTACACCTTC	CASSFGQGNYGYTF
.	TRBV29-1	.	TRBJ2-3	TGCAGCGTGGGGGGTGGCGGGAGCACAGATACGCAGTATTTT	CSVGGGGSTDTQYF
.	TRBV23-1	.	TRBJ2-7	TGCGCCAGCAGTCAAGAAGTGCCGGGAGAGCAGTACTTC	CASSQEVPGEQYF
TRBD2	TRBV6-5	.	TRBJ2-7	TGTGCCAGCTCGCGGGAGGGCCTCTACGAGCAGTACTTC	CASSREGLYEQYF
.	TRBV14	once	TRBJ2-1	TGTGCCAGCAGCCAAGCGGGATGGGTGCGAGAGCAGTTCTTC	CASSQAGWVREQFF
TRBD1	TRBV5-6	.	TRBJ2-7	TGTGCCAGCAGCCTCGGAACCGGACAGGGAAACGAGCAGTACTTC	CASSLGTGQGNEQYF
.	TRBV7-8	.	TRBJ2-7	TGTGCCAGCAGCCCCGGGGTTGCAGGGGCCTTCTACGAGCAGTACTTC	CASSPGVAGAFYEQYF
TRBD2	TRBV13	.	TRBJ2-3	TGTGCCAGCAGCCCATTCGGGGGGGGCACAGATACGCAGTATTTT	CASSPFGGGTDTQYF
.	TRBV9	.	TRBJ2-7	TGTGCCAGCAGCGTAGGGGGCAATCCCTGCGAGCAGTACTTC	CASSVGGNPCEQYF
TRBD2	TRBV6-1	.	TRBJ2-3	TGTGCCAGCAGTCCTCGGGGGGAAGGGGCAGATACGCAGTATTTT	CASSPRGEGADTQYF
TRBD1	TRBV19	once	TRBJ2-7	TGTGCCAGTAGTATAGAAGGGGCGGGACAGGCCTATCCCTACGAGCAGTACTTC	CASSIEGAGQAYPYEQYF
TRBD1	TRBV28	many	TRBJ1-5	TGTGCCAGCAGCGGAGACAGGGGTTTGGAGCCCCAGCATTTT	CASSGDRGLEPQHF
TRBD1	TRBV9	.	TRBJ1-2	TGTGCCAGCAGCGTAGGGACGGGACAGGGGGCGCCGGGCTATGGCTACACCTTC	CASSVGTGQGAPGYGYTF
.	TRBV6-1	.	TRBJ1-1	TGTGCCAGCAGACTTTTCAGGGGTAGCACTGAAGCTTTCTTT	CASRLFRGSTEAFF
.	TRBV19	.	TRBJ1-6	TGTGCCAGTAGTATAGTGGGACTGGATAATTCACCCCTCCACTTT	CASSIVGLDNSPLHF
.	TRBV29-1	.	TRBJ2-2	TGCAGCGTTGAAGATCAGGGGATTCACACCGGGGAGCTGTTTTTT	CSVEDQGIHTGELFF
.	TRBV6-1	.	TRBJ1-2	TGTGCCAGCAATTCCGGTGGACAATCCTATGGCTACACCTTC	CASNSGGQSYGYTF
.	TRBV14	.	TRBJ1-3	TGTGCCAGCAGCCGAAAGGCAGGGTATTTTGTTTCGGGAAACACCATATATTTT	CASSRKAGYFVSGNTIYF
.	TRBV2	.	TRBJ2-2	TGTGCCAGCTCCGGGTCTTACCTGACCGGGGAGCTGTTTTTT	CASSGSYLTGELFF
.	TRBV14	once	TRBJ2-3	TGTGCCAGCAGCTCCAGGGGATTCACAGATACGCAGTATTTT	CASSSRGFTDTQYF
TRBD1	TRBV19	.	TRBJ1-2	TGTGCCAGTAGGGACAGGGCTTTCGGGGGCTACACCTTC	CASRDRAFGGYTF